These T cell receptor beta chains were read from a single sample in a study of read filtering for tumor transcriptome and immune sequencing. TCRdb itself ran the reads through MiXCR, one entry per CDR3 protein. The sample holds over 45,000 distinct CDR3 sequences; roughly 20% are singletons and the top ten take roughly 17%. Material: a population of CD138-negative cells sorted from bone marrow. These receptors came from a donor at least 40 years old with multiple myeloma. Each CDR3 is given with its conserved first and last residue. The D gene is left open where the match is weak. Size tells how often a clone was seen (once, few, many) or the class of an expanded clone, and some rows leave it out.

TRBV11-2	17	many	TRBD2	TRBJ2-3	TGTGCCAGCAGCTTGCTAGCGGGGGAGGCTAGCACAGATACGCAGTATTTT	CASSLLAGEASTDTQYF
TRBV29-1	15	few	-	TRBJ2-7	TGCAGCGTTGAAGATACTGGATCTCCTACCTACGAGCAGTACTTC	CSVEDTGSPTYEQYF
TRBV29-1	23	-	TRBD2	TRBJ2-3	TGCAGCGTGCAACTGACGGGACAGCCCCGGACTAGCGGGGGCCCGGCGCCGATATATACGCAGTATTTT	CSVQLTGQPRTSGGPAPIYTQYF
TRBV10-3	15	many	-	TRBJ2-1	TGTGCCATCAGTGAGTCTTCTAGCCCCATCAATGAGCAGTTCTTC	CAISESSSPINEQFF
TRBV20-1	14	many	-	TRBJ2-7	TGCAGTGCCGAAAAGGGACAAGTTTCCTACGAGCAGTACTTC	CSAEKGQVSYEQYF
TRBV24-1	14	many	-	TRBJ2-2	TGTGCCACGGAAGGGACCCATGACACCGGGGAGCTGTTTTTT	CATEGTHDTGELFF
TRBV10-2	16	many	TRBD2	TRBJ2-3	TGCGCCAGCAGGGTTACTAGCGGCGTTGTCACAGATACGCAGTATTTT	CASRVTSGVVTDTQYF
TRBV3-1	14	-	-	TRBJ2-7	TGTGCCAGCAGCGGGAATAAAGGACAAAACGAGCAGTACTTC	CASSGNKGQNEQYF
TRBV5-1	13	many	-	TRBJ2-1	TGCGCCAGCCGAATGGGGACCTACAATGAGCAGTTCTTC	CASRMGTYNEQFF
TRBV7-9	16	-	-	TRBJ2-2	TGTGCCAGCAGCTTCCGGGACACACTTGGCACCGGGGAGCTGTTTTTT	CASSFRDTLGTGELFF
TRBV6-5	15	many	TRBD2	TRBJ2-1	TGTGCCAGCAGTTTAGCGGGACACTCCTACAATGAGCAGTTCTTC	CASSLAGHSYNEQFF
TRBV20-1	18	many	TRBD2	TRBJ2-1	TGCAGTGCTAGAGAGGGACTAGCGGGCCTAAGCTCCTACAATGAGCAGTTCTTC	CSAREGLAGLSSYNEQFF
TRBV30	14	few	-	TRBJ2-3	TGTGCCTGGAGAGGCGCAAGGATCACAGATACGCAGTATTTT	CAWRGARITDTQYF
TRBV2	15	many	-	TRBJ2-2	TGTGCCAGCCAAGCAGATAACGCGAACACCGGGGAGCTGTTTTTT	CASQADNANTGELFF
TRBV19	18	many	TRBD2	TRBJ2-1	TGTGCCAGCCGGCCCGGGACTAGCGGAAGCCCCTCCTACAATGAGCAGTTCTTC	CASRPGTSGSPSYNEQFF
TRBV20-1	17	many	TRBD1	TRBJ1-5	TGCAGTGCTCTCCAAGGGGAGGGGGCGATTGGCAATCAGCCCCAGCATTTT	CSALQGEGAIGNQPQHF
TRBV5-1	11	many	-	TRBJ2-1	TGCGCCAGCAGCTCCCAGGGTGAGCAGTTCTTC	CASSSQGEQFF
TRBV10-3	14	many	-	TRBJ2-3	TGTGCCATCACAAGCGGACAGCCCACAGATACGCAGTATTTT	CAITSGQPTDTQYF
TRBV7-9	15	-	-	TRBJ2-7	TGTGCCAGCAGCTTAGCGATAGGGGAGCTTGGCGAGCAGTACTTC	CASSLAIGELGEQYF
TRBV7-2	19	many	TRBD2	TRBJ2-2	TGTGCCAGCAGCTTGGGCCCCGCTAGCGGGCTTTTAGTGGGCGGGGAGCTGTTTTTT	CASSLGPASGLLVGGELFF
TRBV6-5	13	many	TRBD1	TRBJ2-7	TGTGCCAGCAGTTCCAGACAGGGAAACGAGCAGTACTTC	CASSSRQGNEQYF
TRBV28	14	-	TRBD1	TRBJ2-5	TGTTCCGCCAGAGGGGGACAGCCCCAAGAGACCCAGTACTTC	CSARGGQPQETQYF
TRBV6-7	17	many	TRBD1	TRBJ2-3	TGTGCCAGCCGAGAACGACGGGGACAGGGTCCTACAGATACGCAGTATTTT	CASRERRGQGPTDTQYF
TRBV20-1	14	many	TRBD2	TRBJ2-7	TGCAGTGCTAGTCCTTCACTAGCGGGGTACGAGCAGTACTTC	CSASPSLAGYEQYF
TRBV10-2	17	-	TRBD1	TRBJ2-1	TGCGCCAGTCAGGACAGGGGGCCTGGGGTTCGGGGCTATGAGCAGTTCTTC	CASQDRGPGVRGYEQFF
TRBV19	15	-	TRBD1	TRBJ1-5	TGTGCCAGTAGGACACAGGGGGCGAGCAATCAGCCCCAGCATTTT	CASRTQGASNQPQHF
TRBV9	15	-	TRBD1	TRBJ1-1	TGTGCTAGCAGCGTATCTTACAGGGGGGGGACTGAATCTTTCTTT	CASSVSYRGGTESFF
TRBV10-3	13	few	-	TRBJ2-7	TGTGCCATCAGTGAGCAGGGTAACTACGAGCAGTACTTC	CAISEQGNYEQYF
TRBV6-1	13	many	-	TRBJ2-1	TGTGCCAGCAGTCAGGGTTGGCCCAATGAGCAGTTCTTC	CASSQGWPNEQFF
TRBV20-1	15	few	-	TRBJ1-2	TGCAGTGCTAGGCCCCGGACAGCGAGACCCTATGGCTACACCTTC	CSARPRTARPYGYTF
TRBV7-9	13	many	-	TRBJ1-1	TGTGCCAGCAGCTTAAAGAAGAACACTGAAGCTTTCTTT	CASSLKKNTEAFF
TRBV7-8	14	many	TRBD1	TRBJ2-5	TGTGCCAGCAGCTTAAGACAGGGCTCGGAGACCCAGTACTTC	CASSLRQGSETQYF
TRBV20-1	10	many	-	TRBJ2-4	TGCAGTGCGTTGGGACTCGGGCAGTACTTC	CSALGLGQYF
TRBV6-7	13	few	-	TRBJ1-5	TGTGCCAGCAAACAGGGCCTAAATCAGCCCCAGCATTTT	CASKQGLNQPQHF
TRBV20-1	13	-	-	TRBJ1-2	TGCAGTGCTAGCCCCCTCTCCCCGGATGGCCACACCTTC	CSASPLSPDGHTF
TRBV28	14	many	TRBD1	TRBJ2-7	TGTGCCAGCAGTACTCCCGGGACAGGGAACGAGCAGTACTTC	CASSTPGTGNEQYF
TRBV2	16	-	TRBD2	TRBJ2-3	TGTGCCAGCAGCCTGACTAGCGGGGCAAATTCAGATACGCAGTATTTT	CASSLTSGANSDTQYF
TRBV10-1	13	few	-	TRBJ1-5	TGCGCCAGCAGCGACAGTGCAAATCAGCCCCAGCATTTT	CASSDSANQPQHF
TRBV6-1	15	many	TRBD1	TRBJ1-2	TGTGCCAGCAGTGAAGCGGACAGGGGCCACTATGGCTACACCTTC	CASSEADRGHYGYTF
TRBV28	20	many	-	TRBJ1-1	TGTGCCAGCAGTCTCCCCCGGGACAAGGCCCCTACTAGGATGAACACTGAAGCTTTCTTT	CASSLPRDKAPTRMNTEAFF
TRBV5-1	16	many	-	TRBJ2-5	TGCGCCAGCAGCTTGGGCGGGGCTAGCAGTCGAGAGACCCAGTACTTC	CASSLGGASSRETQYF
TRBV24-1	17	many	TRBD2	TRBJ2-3	TGTGCCACCAGTCGTGCTAGCGGAGTCACTAGCACAGATACGCAGTATTTT	CATSRASGVTSTDTQYF
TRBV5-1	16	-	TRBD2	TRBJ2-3	TGCGCCAGCAGCACCCTAGCGGGCGGTAGCACAGATACGCAGTATTTT	CASSTLAGGSTDTQYF
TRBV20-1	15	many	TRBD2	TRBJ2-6	TGCAGTGCTCGGGGAGGGTCGTCTGGGGCCAACGTCCTGACTTTC	CSARGGSSGANVLTF
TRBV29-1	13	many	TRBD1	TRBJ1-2	TGCAGCGCGCCGGGACAGGGCGTCTATGGCTACACCTTC	CSAPGQGVYGYTF
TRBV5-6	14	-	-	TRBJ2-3	TGTGCCAGCAGCCTATGGACACGCACAGATACGCAGTATTTT	CASSLWTRTDTQYF
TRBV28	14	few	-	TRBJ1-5	TGTGCCAGCAGTTTGCAGGGTACTATTCAGCCCCAGCATTTT	CASSLQGTIQPQHF
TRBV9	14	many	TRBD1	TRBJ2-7	TGTGCCAGCAGCCCCTCCGGGACAGACTACGAGCAGTACTTC	CASSPSGTDYEQYF